The 2 T cell receptor beta chains below come from one sample, sequenced in a study of CD8+CD57+ T cells in acquired aplastic anemia listed by TCRdb under 2018. Expansion of CD8+CD57+ cells had been shown by flow cytometry in the patients chosen for sequencing. Sequenced using an Illumina HiSeq 2000. TCR beta VDJ combination and CDR3 sequence profiling used genomic DNA as the template. Starting from the raw public reads, TCRdb applied fastp trimming at Q25, assembled clones with MiXCR and retained in-frame beta chains. Here each entry gathers all rows of one CDR3 protein and keeps the most common genes and DNA. This sample holds approximately 470,000 distinct CDR3 sequences; about a third were observed only once. The leading ten clones occupy less than 0.85% of the sample. What was sequenced was sorted CD4+, CD8+, or CD8+CD57+ T cells (not recorded which) from PBMCs. All receptors come from a human donor with aplastic anemia.

This clonotype was seen at least ten times. The chain couples TRBV29-1 to TRBJ2-7; 8 nucleotides match TRBD2. CDR1 and CDR2 from the germline V gene are SQVTM and ANQGSEA. V dropped 6 bases and J dropped 4; count of bases not matched to a gene: 8. The CDR3 totals 13 residues. CDR3 residues: CSVRTSFSYEQYF. CDR3 bases: TGCAGCGTGAGGACTAGCTTTAGTTACGAGCAGTACTTC.

The V call is TRBV10-2, the J call TRBJ2-7; D is ambiguous. The CDR3 is 15 residues long. The V end was cut by 8 bases, the J end by 7 bases, with 24 bases between. Germline CDR1 and CDR2: WSHSY and SAAADI. The CDR3 sequence: CASRAPAESLLEQYF. CDR3 sequence (DNA): TGCGCCAGCCGGGCTCCCGCGGAGTCTCTACTGGAGCAGTACTTC.